Sequencing of this TCR beta chain was carried out in a study of metastatic and nonmetastatic thyroid tumors. Background on the study: Patients with malignant and benign thyroid disease provided blood and tumor or nodule tissue, whose repertoires were compared.

Before thyroid surgery, none of the patients had received any treatment. Germline CDR1 reads MNHNS; CDR2 reads SASEGT. Trimming took off 7 bases at V and 4 bases at J, with 19 bases between the two ends. The CDR3 loop spans 15 amino acids. Points from the study as a whole: In blood and tumor, TCR beta diversity was reportedly significantly higher in malignant thyroid tumors than in benign nodules.

Original data processing: A classifier of distant metastasis in papillary thyroid cancer was built from CDR3 differences (across clinicopathological groups). TCRdb reassembled clones from the PCR reads with MiXCR. TCRdb's processing, not the study's, gives the V and J calls here. In the table there are about 20,000 clones, 35% to 40% of which are singletons. Notes on this clone: Its specificity is unknown.

The clonotype originates from a female donor with papillary thyroid cancer or a benign thyroid nodule (not recorded which). Some clones in this sample may be carry-over from other donors' samples. Sequences were obtained from tumor tissue. V is TRBV6-1 and J is TRBJ1-2; a weak D match, TRBD1 (6 bases). CDR3 region: CASTERGGRGYGYTF. CDR3 in DNA: TGTGCCAGCACCGAAAGGGGGGGGCGCGGCTATGGCTACACCTTC.